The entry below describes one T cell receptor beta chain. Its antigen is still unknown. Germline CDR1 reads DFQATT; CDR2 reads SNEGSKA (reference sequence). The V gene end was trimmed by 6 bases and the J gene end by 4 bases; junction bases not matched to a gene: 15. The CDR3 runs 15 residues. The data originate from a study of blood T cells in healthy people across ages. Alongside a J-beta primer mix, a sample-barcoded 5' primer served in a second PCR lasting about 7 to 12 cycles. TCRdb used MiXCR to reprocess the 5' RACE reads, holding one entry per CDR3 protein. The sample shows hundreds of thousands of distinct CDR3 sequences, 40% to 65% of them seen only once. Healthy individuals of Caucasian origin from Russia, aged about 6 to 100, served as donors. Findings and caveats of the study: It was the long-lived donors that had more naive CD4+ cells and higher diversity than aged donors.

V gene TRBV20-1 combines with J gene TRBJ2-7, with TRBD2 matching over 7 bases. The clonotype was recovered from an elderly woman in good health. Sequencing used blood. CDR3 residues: CSANKPGGSGYEQYF. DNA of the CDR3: TGCAGTGCCAACAAACCCGGGGGTAGCGGGTACGAGCAGTACTTC.